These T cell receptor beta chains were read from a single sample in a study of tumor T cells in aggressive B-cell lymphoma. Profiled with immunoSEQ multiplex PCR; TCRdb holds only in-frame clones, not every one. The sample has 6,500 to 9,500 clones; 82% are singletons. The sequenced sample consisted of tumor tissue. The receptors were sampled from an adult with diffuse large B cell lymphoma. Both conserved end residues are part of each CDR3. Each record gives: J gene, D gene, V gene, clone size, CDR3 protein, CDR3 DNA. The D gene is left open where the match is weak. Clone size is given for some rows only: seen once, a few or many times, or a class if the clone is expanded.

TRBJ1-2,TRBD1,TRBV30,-,CAWSAGTGGYGYTF,TGTGCCTGGAGCGCCGGGACAGGGGGATATGGCTACACCTTC
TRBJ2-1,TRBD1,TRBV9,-,CASSGYRGESYNEQFF,TGTGCCAGCAGCGGATACAGGGGGGAATCCTACAATGAGCAGTTCTTC
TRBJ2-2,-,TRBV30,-,CAWKENPSLRGSTGELFF,TGTGCCTGGAAGGAAAATCCCTCACTCCGGGGGAGCACCGGGGAGCTGTTTTTT
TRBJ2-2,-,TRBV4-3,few,CASSQDERTYTGELFF,TGCGCCAGCAGCCAAGATGAGCGGACGTACACCGGGGAGCTGTTTTTT
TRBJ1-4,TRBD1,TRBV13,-,CASSSKGTGEIKLFF,TGTGCCAGCAGTTCAAAAGGGACAGGGGAGATAAAACTGTTTTTT
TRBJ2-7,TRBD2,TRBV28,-,CASSLPPGTSGSYEQYF,TGTGCCAGCAGTTTACCCCCAGGGACTAGTGGCTCCTACGAGCAGTACTTC
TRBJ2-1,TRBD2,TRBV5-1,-,CASSIGLDEQFF,TGCGCCAGCAGCATCGGACTAGATGAGCAGTTCTTC
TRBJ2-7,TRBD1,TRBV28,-,CASRQLDRAYEQYF,TGTGCCAGCAGACAATTGGACAGGGCCTACGAGCAGTACTTC
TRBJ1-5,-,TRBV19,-,CASSTRDFNQPQHF,TGTGCCAGTAGTACGCGGGACTTTAATCAGCCCCAGCATTTT
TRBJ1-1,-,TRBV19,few,CASSTGLNTEAFF,TGTGCCAGTAGTACAGGGCTGAACACTGAAGCTTTCTTT
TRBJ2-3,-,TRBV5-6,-,CASSLSGSTDTQYF,TGTGCCAGCAGCTTGAGCGGAAGCACAGATACGCAGTATTTT
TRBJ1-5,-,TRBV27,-,CASSLMGGQPQHF,TGTGCCAGCAGTTTAATGGGAGGACAGCCCCAGCATTTT
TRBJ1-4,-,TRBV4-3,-,CASSLPGGADEKLFF,TGCGCCAGCAGCCTTCCTGGGGGGGCTGATGAAAAACTGTTTTTT
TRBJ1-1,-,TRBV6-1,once,CASSAAGGVLDAFF,TGTGCCAGCAGTGCCGCGGGGGGCGTACTAGATGCTTTCTTT
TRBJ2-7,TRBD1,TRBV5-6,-,CASSLGTAFPTREYF,TGTGCCAGCAGCTTAGGGACAGCCTTTCCCACTCGCGAGTACTTC
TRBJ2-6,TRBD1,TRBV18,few,CASSSDREAGANVLTF,TGTGCCAGCTCTTCGGACAGGGAGGCTGGGGCCAACGTCCTGACTTTC
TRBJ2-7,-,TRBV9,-,CASSVAASVSYEQYF,TGTGCCAGCAGCGTAGCGGCTAGCGTCTCCTACGAGCAGTATTTC
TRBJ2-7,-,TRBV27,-,CASSQRDTPYEQYF,TGTGCCAGCAGTCAGAGGGATACTCCCTACGAGCAGTACTTC
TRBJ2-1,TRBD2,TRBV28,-,CASSLDGGGESSYNEQFF,TGTGCCAGCAGTTTAGACGGCGGGGGGGAGAGCTCCTACAATGAGCAGTTCTTC
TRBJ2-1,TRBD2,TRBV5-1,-,CASSPSGGIEQFF,TGCGCCAGCAGCCCTAGCGGGGGGATTGAGCAGTTCTTC
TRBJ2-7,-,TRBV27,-,CASSPQGYSYEQYF,TGTGCCAGCAGTCCTCAGGGGTATTCCTACGAGCAGTACTTC
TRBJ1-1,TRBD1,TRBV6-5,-,CASTSGQGRHTEAFF,TGTGCCAGCACCTCTGGACAGGGCAGGCACACTGAAGCTTTCTTT
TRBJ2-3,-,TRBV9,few,CASSGGGPNQPQYF,TGTGCCAGCAGCGGCGGAGGGCCCAATCAGCCCCAGTATTTT
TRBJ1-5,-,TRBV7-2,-,CASSLEGSAGRTQHF,TGTGCCAGCAGCTTAGAAGGGTCGGCGGGACGGACCCAGCATTTT
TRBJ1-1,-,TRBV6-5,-,CASSSGGTEAFF,TGTGCCAGCAGTTCGGGGGGCACTGAAGCTTTCTTT
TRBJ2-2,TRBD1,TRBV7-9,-,CASSSRQGPGELFF,TGTGCCAGCAGCTCCCGACAGGGGCCCGGGGAGCTGTTTTTT
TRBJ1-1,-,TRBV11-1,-,CASSLPGGTEAFF,TGTGCCAGCAGCTTACCGGGGGGAACTGAAGCTTTCTTT
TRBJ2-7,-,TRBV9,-,CASSVEWGAYEQYF,TGTGCCAGCAGCGTAGAATGGGGGGCCTACGAGCAGTACTTC
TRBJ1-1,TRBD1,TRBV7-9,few,CASSVQQGVRTEAFF,TGTGCCAGCAGCGTACAACAGGGGGTGCGCACTGAAGCTTTCTTT
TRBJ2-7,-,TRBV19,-,CATSQGSYEQYF,TGTGCCACCTCACAGGGATCCTACGAGCAGTACTTC
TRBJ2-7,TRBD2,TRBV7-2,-,CASSPGLAGYEQYF,TGTGCCAGCAGCCCAGGACTAGCGGGCTACGAGCAGTACTTC
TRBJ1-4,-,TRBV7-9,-,CASSLAGTRNEKLFF,TGTGCCAGCAGCTTAGCTGGAACGCGGAATGAAAAACTGTTTTTT
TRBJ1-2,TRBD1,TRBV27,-,CASSSAGGYGYTF,TGTGCCAGCAGTTCGGCAGGGGGTTATGGCTACACCTTC
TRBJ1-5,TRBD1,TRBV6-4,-,CASSDSLGGTGWLSMAQHF,TGTGCCAGCAGTGACTCGCTAGGAGGGACAGGGTGGTTAAGCATGGCCCAGCATTTT
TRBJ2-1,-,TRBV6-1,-,CASTSFPGSNEQFF,TGTGCCAGCACATCTTTCCCAGGGTCCAATGAGCAGTTCTTC
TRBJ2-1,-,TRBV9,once,CASSVGMPQSSYNEQFF,TGTGCCAGCAGCGTAGGTATGCCTCAAAGCTCTTACAATGAGCAGTTCTTC
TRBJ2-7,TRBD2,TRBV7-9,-,CASSSPTSGSHEQYF,TGTGCCAGCAGCTCCCCGACTAGCGGGAGCCACGAGCAGTACTTC
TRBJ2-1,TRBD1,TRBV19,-,CANSINRGYNEQFF,TGTGCCAATAGTATTAACAGGGGATACAATGAGCAGTTCTTC
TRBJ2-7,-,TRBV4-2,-,CASSQERSRDGYEQYF,TGTGCCAGCAGCCAAGAGCGGTCCCGGGATGGCTACGAGCAGTACTTC
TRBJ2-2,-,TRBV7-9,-,CASSSGGELFF,TGTGCCAGCAGTTCCGGCGGGGAGCTGTTTTTT
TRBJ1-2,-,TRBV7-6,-,CASSFSGTYGYTF,TGTGCCAGCAGCTTCTCCGGGACTTATGGCTACACCTTC
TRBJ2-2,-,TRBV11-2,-,CASSLVAAGELFF,TGTGCCAGCAGCTTAGTGGCGGCCGGGGAGCTGTTTTTT
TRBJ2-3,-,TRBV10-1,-,CASSRRSYTDTQYF,TGCGCCAGCAGTCGGCGGAGCTACACAGATACGCAGTATTTT
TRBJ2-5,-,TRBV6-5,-,CASSYSGEGETQYF,TGTGCCAGCAGTTACTCCGGGGAAGGGGAGACCCAGTACTTC
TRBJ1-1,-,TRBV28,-,CRYTEAFF,TGCCGGTACACTGAAGCTTTCTTT
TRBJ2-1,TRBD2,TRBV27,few,CASSFGLAGALMNEQFF,TGTGCCAGCAGTTTCGGCCTAGCGGGAGCTCTAATGAATGAGCAGTTCTTC
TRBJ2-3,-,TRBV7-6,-,CASSLWAPTDTQYF,TGTGCCAGCAGCTTATGGGCACCTACAGACACGCAGTATTTT
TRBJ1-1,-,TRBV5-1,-,CASSLEWQGFTEAFF,TGCGCCAGCAGCTTGGAGTGGCAGGGGTTCACAGAAGCTTTCTTT
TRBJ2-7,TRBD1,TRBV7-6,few,CASSSGDRVYEQYF,TGTGCCAGCAGCTCCGGGGACAGGGTCTACGAGCAGTACTTC
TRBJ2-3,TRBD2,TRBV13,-,CASSSQTYSGRSTDTQYF,TGTGCCAGCAGCTCCCAAACCTATAGCGGGAGGAGCACAGATACGCAGTATTTT
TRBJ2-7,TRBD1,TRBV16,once,CASSRPTGPNEQYF,TGTGCCAGCAGCCGGCCGACAGGGCCGAACGAGCAATACTTC
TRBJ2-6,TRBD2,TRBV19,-,CASSMFLAGGLDGANVLTF,TGTGCCAGTAGTATGTTTCTAGCGGGAGGTTTGGATGGGGCCAACGTCCTGACTTTC
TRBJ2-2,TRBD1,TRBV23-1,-,CASSQKPPGQGVGFGELFF,TGCGCCAGCAGTCAAAAACCCCCGGGACAGGGGGTAGGGTTCGGGGAGCTGTTTTTT